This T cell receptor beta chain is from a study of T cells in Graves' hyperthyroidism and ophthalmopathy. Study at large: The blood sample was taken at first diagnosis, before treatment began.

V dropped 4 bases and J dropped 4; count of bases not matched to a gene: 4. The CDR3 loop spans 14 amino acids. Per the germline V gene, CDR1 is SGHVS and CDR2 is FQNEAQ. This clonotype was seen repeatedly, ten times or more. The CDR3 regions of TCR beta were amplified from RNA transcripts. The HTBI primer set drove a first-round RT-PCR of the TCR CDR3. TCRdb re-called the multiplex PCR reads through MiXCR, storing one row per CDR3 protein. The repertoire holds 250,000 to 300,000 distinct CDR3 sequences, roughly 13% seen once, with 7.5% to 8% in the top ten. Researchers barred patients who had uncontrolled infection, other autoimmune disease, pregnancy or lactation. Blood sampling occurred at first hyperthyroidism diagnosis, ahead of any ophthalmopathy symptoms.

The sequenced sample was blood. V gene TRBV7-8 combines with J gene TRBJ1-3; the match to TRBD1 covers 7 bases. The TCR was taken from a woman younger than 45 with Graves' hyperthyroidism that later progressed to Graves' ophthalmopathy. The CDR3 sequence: CASSSQGGGNTIYF. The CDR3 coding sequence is TGTGCCAGCAGCTCTCAGGGGGGAGGAAACACCATATATTTT.